The text below deals with one T cell receptor beta chain. The antigen remains unidentified. The CDR3 has 15 residues. Per germline, CDR1 SGHTA and CDR2 FQGNSA. Trimming stripped 1 base from V and 0 bases from J, with 10 bases between. This sample stems from a study of post-analysis software for immune sequencing data. Study overall: The courses of disease that were included comprised relapsing-remitting, secondary progressive and progressive-relapsing multiple sclerosis. Regarding the study as a whole: Patients used about 5 TRBV segments, including TRBV5-6, TRBV5-1 and TRBV20-1, more often than controls. Relative to controls, patients with multiple sclerosis showed significantly lower normalized Chao1 diversity.

TCR beta cDNA libraries included unique molecular identifiers. T cells numbering 1 to 10 million yielded some 480,000 cDNA molecules. One entry per CDR3 protein results from TCRdb running MiXCR on the PCR reads. The sample carries hundreds of thousands of distinct CDR3 sequences, 25% to 30% recorded once. The clonotype was recovered from a girl under 18 with multiple sclerosis. The source material was blood. J is TRBJ2-7 and V is TRBV7-2; D assignment may be TRBD1 or TRBD2 (6 bases each). The CDR3 is CASSLGGGNSYEQYF. CDR3 bases: TGTGCCAGCAGCTTAGGAGGGGGGAACTCCTACGAGCAGTACTTC.